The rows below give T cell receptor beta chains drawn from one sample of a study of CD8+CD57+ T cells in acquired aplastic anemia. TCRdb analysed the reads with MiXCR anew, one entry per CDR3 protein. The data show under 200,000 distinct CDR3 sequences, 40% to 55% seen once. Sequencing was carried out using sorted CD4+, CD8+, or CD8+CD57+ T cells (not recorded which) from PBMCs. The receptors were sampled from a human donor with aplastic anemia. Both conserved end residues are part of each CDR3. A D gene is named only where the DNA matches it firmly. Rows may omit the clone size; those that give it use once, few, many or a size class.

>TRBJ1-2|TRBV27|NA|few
CASSLRLGGYTF
TGTGCCAGCAGTCTAAGGTTGGGAGGCTACACCTTC
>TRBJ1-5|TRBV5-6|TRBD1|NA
CASSKRTGYQPQHF
TGTGCCAGCAGCAAACGGACAGGGTATCAGCCCCAGCATTTT
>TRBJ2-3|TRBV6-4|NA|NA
CASSDGPDTGDTQYF
TGTGCCAGCAGTGATGGGCCCGACACGGGCGATACGCAGTATTTT
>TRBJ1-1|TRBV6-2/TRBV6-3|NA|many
CASKIRKWGTEAFF
TGTGCCAGCAAGATACGTAAATGGGGCACTGAAGCTTTCTTT
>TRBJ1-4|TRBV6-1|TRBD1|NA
CASSPVLGQGTEKLFF
TGTGCCAGCAGTCCGGTTCTGGGACAGGGGACAGAAAAACTGTTTTTT
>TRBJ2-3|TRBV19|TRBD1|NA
CASSTDRVTDTQYF
TGTGCCAGTAGTACGGACAGGGTTACAGATACGCAGTATTTT
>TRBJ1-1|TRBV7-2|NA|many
CASSLGGMATEAFF
TGTGCCAGCAGCTTAGGGGGGATGGCCACTGAAGCTTTCTTT
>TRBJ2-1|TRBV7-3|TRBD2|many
CASSLTGGGGYNEQFF
TGTGCCAGCAGCTTAACTGGCGGGGGGGGGTACAATGAGCAGTTCTTC
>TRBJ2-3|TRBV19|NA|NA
CASRGADLYF
TGTGCCAGTAGGGGGGCGGATCTGTATTTT
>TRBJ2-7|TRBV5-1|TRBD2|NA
CASSLGLAGLYEQYF
TGCGCCAGCAGCTTGGGGCTAGCGGGGCTCTACGAGCAGTACTTC
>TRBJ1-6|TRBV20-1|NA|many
CSAREEFSTRSYNSPLHF
TGCAGTGCTAGAGAAGAATTTTCTACCCGCTCCTATAATTCACCCCTCCACTTT
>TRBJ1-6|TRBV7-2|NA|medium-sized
CASSLYRDSPLHF
TGTGCCAGCAGCTTATACAGGGACTCACCCCTCCACTTT
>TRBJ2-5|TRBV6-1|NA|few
CASNPRPQETQYF
TGTGCCAGCAACCCCCGGCCCCAAGAGACCCAGTACTTC
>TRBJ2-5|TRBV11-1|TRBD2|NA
CASSLADRKGTSGGGETQYF
TGTGCCAGCAGCTTAGCCGACAGGAAAGGGACTAGCGGGGGGGGAGAGACCCAGTACTTC
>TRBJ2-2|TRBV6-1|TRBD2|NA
CASSKLGGGNTGELFF
TGTGCCAGCAGCAAACTCGGGGGGGGCAACACCGGGGAGCTGTTTTTT
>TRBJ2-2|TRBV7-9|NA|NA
CASSLAYTGELFF
TGTGCCAGCAGCTTGGCCTACACCGGGGAGCTGTTTTTT
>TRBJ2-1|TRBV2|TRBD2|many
CASRPLAGGSYNEQFF
TGTGCCAGCAGACCACTAGCGGGGGGCTCCTACAATGAGCAGTTCTTC
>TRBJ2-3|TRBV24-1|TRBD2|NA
CATSAAGGYNEQYF
TGTGCCACCAGTGCGGCCGGGGGGTACAATGAGCAGTATTTT
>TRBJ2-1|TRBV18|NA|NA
CASSPGPTYYNEQFF
TGTGCCAGCTCACCAGGGCCAACCTACTACAATGAGCAGTTCTTC
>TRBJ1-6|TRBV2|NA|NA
CASKEQEGYNSPLHF
TGTGCCAGCAAGGAGCAGGAGGGCTATAATTCACCCCTCCACTTT
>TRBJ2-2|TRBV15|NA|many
CATSRRPLSTGELFF
TGTGCCACCAGCAGAAGGCCCCTCTCTACCGGGGAGCTGTTTTTT
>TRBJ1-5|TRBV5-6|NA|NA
CASSFGGPASNQPQHF
TGTGCCAGCAGCTTTGGGGGGCCAGCGAGCAATCAGCCCCAGCATTTT
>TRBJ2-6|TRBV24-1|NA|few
CATSDFRGSGANVLTF
TGTGCCACCAGTGATTTTCGGGGATCTGGGGCCAACGTCCTGACTTTC
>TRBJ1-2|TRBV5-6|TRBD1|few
CASSGTGTDTDYGYTF
TGTGCCAGCAGCGGCACTGGGACAGATACCGACTATGGCTACACCTTC
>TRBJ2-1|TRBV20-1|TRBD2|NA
CSAGLAGINEQFF
TGCAGTGCCGGACTAGCGGGGATCAATGAGCAGTTCTTC
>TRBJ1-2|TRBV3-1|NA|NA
CASSPLDRTNYGYTF
TGTGCCAGCAGCCCCCTGGACCGTACTAACTATGGCTACACCTTC
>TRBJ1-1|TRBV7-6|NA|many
CASSLGGLQGEAFF
TGTGCCAGCAGCTTAGGGGGGTTACAGGGTGAAGCTTTCTTT
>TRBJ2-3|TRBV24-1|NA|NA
CATSDGADTQYF
TGTGCCACCAGTGACGGGGCAGATACGCAGTATTTT
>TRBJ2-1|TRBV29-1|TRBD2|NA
CSVEEGLAYNEQFF
TGCAGCGTTGAGGAGGGACTAGCCTACAATGAGCAGTTCTTC
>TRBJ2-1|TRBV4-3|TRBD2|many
CASSPLAGGPTGQFF
TGCGCCAGCAGCCCCCTAGCGGGAGGGCCGACGGGGCAGTTCTTC
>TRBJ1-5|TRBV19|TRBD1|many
CASSTRTGGTGSNQPQHF
TGTGCCAGTAGTACCCGGACAGGGGGAACGGGGAGCAATCAGCCCCAGCATTTT
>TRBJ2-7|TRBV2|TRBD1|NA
CASNSGTGLYF
TGTGCCAGCAATTCCGGGACAGGGCTGTACTTC
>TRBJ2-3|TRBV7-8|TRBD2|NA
CASSSLAGDTQYF
TGTGCCAGCAGCTCACTAGCGGGAGATACGCAGTATTTT
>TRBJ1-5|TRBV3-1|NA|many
CASSQDPPSGNQPQHF
TGTGCCAGCAGCCAAGACCCGCCATCGGGCAATCAGCCCCAGCATTTT
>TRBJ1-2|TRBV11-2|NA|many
CASSSGVGYTF
TGTGCCAGCAGCTCAGGGGTTGGCTACACCTTC